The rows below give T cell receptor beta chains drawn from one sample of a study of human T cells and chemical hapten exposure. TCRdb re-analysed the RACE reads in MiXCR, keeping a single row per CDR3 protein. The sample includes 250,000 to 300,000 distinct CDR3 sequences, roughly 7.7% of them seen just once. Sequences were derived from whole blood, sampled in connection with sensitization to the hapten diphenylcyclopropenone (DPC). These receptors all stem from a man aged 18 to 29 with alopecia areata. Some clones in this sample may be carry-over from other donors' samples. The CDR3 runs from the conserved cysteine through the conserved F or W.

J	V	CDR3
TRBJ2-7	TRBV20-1	CSARDAGQVTYEQYF
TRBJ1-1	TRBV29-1	CSGRSQTGNTEAFF
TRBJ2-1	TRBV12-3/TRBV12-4	CASSSRLSHEQFF
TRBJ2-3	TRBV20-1	CSASTDSTDTQYF
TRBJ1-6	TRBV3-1	CASSRGRGQGNSPLHF
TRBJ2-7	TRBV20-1	CSARVVGTGVNEQYF
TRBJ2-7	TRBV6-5	CASRGNRIYEQYF
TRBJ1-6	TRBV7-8	CASSLERVPAYNSPLHF
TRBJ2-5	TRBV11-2	CASSLVWTSGGRQETQYF
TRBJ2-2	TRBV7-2	CASSFDSRTGELFF
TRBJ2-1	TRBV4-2	CASSQDEGLGYNEQFF
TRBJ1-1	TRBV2	CASRGTGRAFF
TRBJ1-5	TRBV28	CASSLLGRGNQPQHF
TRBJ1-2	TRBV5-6	CASSWGTGAFYGYTF
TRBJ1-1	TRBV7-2	CASSRQLSGPNTEAFF
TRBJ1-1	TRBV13	CASSLSSSNTEAFF
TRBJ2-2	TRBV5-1	CASRPSGTNTGELFF
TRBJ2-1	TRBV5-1	CASSLNREYNEQFF
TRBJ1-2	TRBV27	CASSLNRGRPNYGYTF
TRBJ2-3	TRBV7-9	CVSSPRMYNTAGFFTDTQYF
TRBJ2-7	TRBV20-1	CSAYSGTGGREQYF
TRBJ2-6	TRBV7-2	CASSSPQGSLWANVLTF
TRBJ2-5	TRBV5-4	CASSLSDRKETQYF
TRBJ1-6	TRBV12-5	CASGDRNSPLHF
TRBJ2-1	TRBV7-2	CASSFPGPQFF
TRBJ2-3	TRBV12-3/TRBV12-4	CASRGQGSDTQYF
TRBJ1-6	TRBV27	CASSSRQAPHSPLHF
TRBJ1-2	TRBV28	CASISPYYGYTF
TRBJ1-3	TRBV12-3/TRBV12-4	CASSGQTINTIYF
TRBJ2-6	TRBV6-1	CASSEVWGLGANVLTF
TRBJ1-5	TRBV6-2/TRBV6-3	CATLPGQELRSNQPQHF
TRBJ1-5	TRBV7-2	CASSLAFGMAQGQPQHF
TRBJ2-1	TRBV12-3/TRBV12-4	CASSFSQEQFF
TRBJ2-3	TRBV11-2	CASSLSPDRGLSGTDTQYF
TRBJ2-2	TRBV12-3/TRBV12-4	CASSSNGYSNTGELFF
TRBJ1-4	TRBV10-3	CAISAGTDNEKLFF
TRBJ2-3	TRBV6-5	CASSYTGVGLADPDTQYF
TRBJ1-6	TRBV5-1	CASSLARAESNSPLHF
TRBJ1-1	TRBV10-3	CAISGGPTEAFF
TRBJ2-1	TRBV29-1	CSVDRGLSMTNEQFF
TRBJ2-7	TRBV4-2	CASSQDRLAGSYEQYF
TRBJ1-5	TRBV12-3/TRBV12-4	CASSLEQGSNQPQHF
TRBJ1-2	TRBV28	CASRFTGTGEGYGYTF
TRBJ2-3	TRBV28	CASKGRGTDTQYF
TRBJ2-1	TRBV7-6	CASSPARVSYNEQFF
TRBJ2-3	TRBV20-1	CSARETESLTSGGWLDTQYF
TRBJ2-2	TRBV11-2	CASSPGLAGGPGELFF
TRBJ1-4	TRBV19	CASSRIGTNEKLFF
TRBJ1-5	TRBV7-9	CASSFEGGSNQPQHF
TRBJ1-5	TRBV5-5	CASSLWRGADQPQHF
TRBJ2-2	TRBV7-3	CASSLTPGGELFF
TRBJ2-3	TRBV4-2	CASSQGPSGTDTQYF
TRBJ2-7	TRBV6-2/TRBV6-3	CASSYSGGESYEQYF
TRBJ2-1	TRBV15	CATSRPGTSHSYNEQFF
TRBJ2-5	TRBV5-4	CASSLQGGGQETQYF